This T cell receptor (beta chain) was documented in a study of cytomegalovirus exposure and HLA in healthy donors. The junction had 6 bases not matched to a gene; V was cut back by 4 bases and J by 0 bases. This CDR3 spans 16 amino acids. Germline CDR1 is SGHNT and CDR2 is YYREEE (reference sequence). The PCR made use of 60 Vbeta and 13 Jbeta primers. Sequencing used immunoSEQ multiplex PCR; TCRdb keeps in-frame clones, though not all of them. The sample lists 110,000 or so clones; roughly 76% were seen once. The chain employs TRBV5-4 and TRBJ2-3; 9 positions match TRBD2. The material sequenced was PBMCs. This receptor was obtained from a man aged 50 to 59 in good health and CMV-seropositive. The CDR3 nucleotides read TGTGCCAGCAGCGGGGTAGCGGGAGTCAGCACAGATACGCAGTATTTT. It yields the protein CASSGVAGVSTDTQYF.